This T cell receptor beta chain was recovered during a study of blood T cell repertoires in COVID-19. At the level of the study: Samples came from the United States, Italy and Spain, spanning acute and convalescent COVID-19. T cells, B-cell-depleted T cells, or PBMCs provided the cDNA or gDNA that served as material.

The length of the CDR3 is 14 residues. Trimming cost V 7 bases and J 0 bases; bases outside gene matches: 5. The germline V gene has CDR1 MNHEY and CDR2 SMNVEV (reference sequence). Repertoires were generated with immunoSEQ multiplex PCR, while TCRdb's copy carries only in-frame clones and drops some. The sample contains nearly 40,000 clones, about 82% of which appear only once. The receptor was isolated from a man older than 75 with active or convalescent COVID-19. Material for sequencing was peripheral blood. The rearrangement uses TRBV27 and TRBJ1-1; 7 nucleotides match TRBD1. This CDR3 reads CASTGTAMNTEAFF. The CDR3 region has the DNA TGTGCCAGCACAGGGACAGCAATGAACACTGAAGCTTTCTTT.